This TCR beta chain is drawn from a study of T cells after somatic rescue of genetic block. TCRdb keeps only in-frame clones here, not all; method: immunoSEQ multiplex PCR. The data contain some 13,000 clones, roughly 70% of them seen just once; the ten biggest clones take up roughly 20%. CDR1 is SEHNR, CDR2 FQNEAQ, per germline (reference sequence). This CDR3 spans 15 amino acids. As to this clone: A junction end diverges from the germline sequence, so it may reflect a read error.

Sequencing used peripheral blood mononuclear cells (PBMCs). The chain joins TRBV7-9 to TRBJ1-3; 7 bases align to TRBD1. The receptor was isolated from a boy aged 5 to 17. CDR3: CASSLEWTGTLGLDF. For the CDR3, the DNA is TGTGCCAGCAGCTTAGAGTGGACAGGAACCCTGGGGCTTGATTTT.